Shown below are 17 T cell receptor beta chains from a single sample sequenced in a study of T cells after yellow fever vaccination. TCRdb recomputed calls from the 5' RACE reads with MiXCR, one row per CDR3 protein. This table has some 600,000 distinct CDR3 sequences, about 12% appearing once. The specimen comprised PBMCs, sampled on the day of the yellow fever booster vaccination. The receptors originated from a man aged 30-40 years who received the YFV17D yellow fever vaccine.

This clonotype was detected only a few times. The chain recombines TRBV28 with TRBJ1-3, with TRBD1 as a possible D gene (5 bases). With 1 base removed from V and 3 bases from J, the gap between germline ends came to 16 bases. The CDR3 extends over 17 amino acids. The germline CDR1 and CDR2 sequences are MDHEN and SYDVKM. This CDR3 is CASSLLRAGGYGNTIYF. DNA of the CDR3: TGTGCCAGCAGTTTATTACGTGCTGGGGGGTATGGAAACACCATATATTTT.

J is TRBJ2-3 and V is TRBV30, with 9 positions matching TRBD1. The germline gives CDR1 GTSNPN, CDR2 SVGIG (reference sequence). After removal of 7 bases from V and 4 bases from J, the junction contained 9 bases not matched to a gene. The CDR3 consists of 14 residues. The CDR3: CASAPGQGSDTQYF. CDR3 nucleotides: TGTGCCTCAGCGCCGGGACAGGGATCAGATACGCAGTATTTT.

The chain joins TRBV7-2 to TRBJ2-7; 12 bases agree with TRBD2. V shed 4 bases and J 3 bases; nucleotides not matched to a gene: 7. Looked up from germline, CDR1 is SGHTA and CDR2 is FQGNSA. The CDR3 has 16 residues. Written as DNA, the CDR3 is TGTGCCAGCAGCTCCGCAGGACTAGCGGGAAGCTACGAGCAGTACTTC. Translation: CASSSAGLAGSYEQYF.

This clonotype was detected only a few times. This chain joins TRBV7-9 and TRBJ1-5, with D maybe TRBD1 (6 bases). Germline V gives CDR1 SEHNR, CDR2 FQNEAQ (reference sequence). The CDR3 totals 16 residues. V was shortened by 4 bases and J by 7 bases, with 20 bases between the two germline ends. The CDR3 DNA reads TGTGCCAGCAGCTACGGCCCGACAGGAATGTTGCAGCCCCAGCATTTT. This encodes CASSYGPTGMLQPQHF.

This sequence joins TRBV12-3 or TRBV12-4 and TRBJ1-1; TRBD1 is a possible D gene (6 bases). V was shortened by 6 bases and J by 4 bases, with 15 bases between the two germline ends. The CDR3 contains 14 residues. CDR3 region: CASSSTGRGTEAFF. The CDR3 nucleotides are TGTGCCAGCAGCAGCACAGGGAGAGGCACTGAAGCTTTCTTT.

This clonotype was recorded a few times. The chain links TRBV7-6 to TRBJ2-1; a possible D gene is TRBD1 (5 bases). Germline V gene sequence: CDR1 SGHVS, CDR2 FNYEAQ. The CDR3 contains 16 residues. V dropped 1 base and J dropped 1 base, with 11 bases sitting between them. CDR3 residues: CASSLGIDRSYNEQFF. The CDR3 DNA follows: TGTGCCAGCAGCTTAGGGATCGACAGATCCTACAATGAGCAGTTCTTC.

This clonotype came up a few times. The chain has TRBV7-9 and TRBJ1-1; D is possibly TRBD1 (5 bases). CDR3 size: 15 residues. Germline CDR1 and CDR2: SEHNR and FQNEAQ (reference sequence). The V gene lost 5 bases and the J gene lost 0 bases, with 13 bases spanning the gap. In DNA form, the CDR3 reads TGTGCCAGCAGCCCAAGAATGACAGTGAACACTGAAGCTTTCTTT. Protein: CASSPRMTVNTEAFF.

The genes are TRBV15 and TRBJ2-1; D is uncertain. This CDR3 has 13 amino acids. Germline V gene lookup returns CDR1 LNHNV and CDR2 YYDKDF (reference sequence). V lost 5 bases and J lost 9, with 14 bases in between. Here the CDR3 reads CATSSGATVEQFF. The CDR3 nucleotides are TGTGCCACCAGCTCGGGCGCCACGGTTGAGCAGTTCTTC. Combining the CDR3 with reference TRBV15 and TRBJ2-1 gives the whole variable domain DAMVIQNPRYQVTQFGKPVTLSCSQTLNHNVMYWYQQKSSQAPKLLFHYYDKDFNNEADTPDNFQSRRPNTSFCFLDIRSPGLGDTAMYLCATSSGATVEQFFGPGTRLTVL.

In this sample, this clonotype turned up a few times. CDR3 sequence: CASPPPGRSSYNEQFF. In nucleotides, the CDR3 is TGTGCCAGTCCTCCTCCGGGTCGAAGCTCCTACAATGAGCAGTTCTTC. V and J are TRBV19 and TRBJ2-1; D is uncertain. Germline loops: CDR1 LNHDA, CDR2 SQIVND (reference sequence). Trimming stripped 8 bases from V and 0 bases from J, with 17 bases between. There are 16 residues in the CDR3.

This clonotype showed up just a few times. The chain links TRBV28 to TRBJ2-6; D is undetermined. Trimming cost V 1 base and J 1 base, with 11 bases left between them. Germline V CDR1 and CDR2: MDHEN, SYDVKM. The CDR3 length is 17 residues. CDR3: CASSLYPKVSGANVLTF. As DNA, the CDR3 is TGTGCCAGCAGTTTATACCCCAAGGTATCTGGGGCCAACGTCCTGACTTTC.

This clonotype showed up just a few times. The V gene is TRBV15, the J gene TRBJ2-5; D is unresolved. CDR1 is LNHNV and CDR2 is YYDKDF in the germline V gene (reference sequence). V lost 4 bases and J lost 9, with 12 bases in between. The CDR3 consists of 12 residues. The CDR3 loop is CATSIRDRAQYF. Here the CDR3 DNA reads TGTGCCACCAGCATCCGCGATCGGGCCCAGTACTTC.

This clonotype appeared a few times. This sequence joins TRBV20-1 and TRBJ2-1, with 10 bases aligning to TRBD2. The CDR3 covers 16 residues. Germline trimming cut 0 bases from V and 5 bases from J; bases unmatched to any gene: 7. From germline, CDR1 is DFQATT and CDR2 SNEGSKA (reference sequence). This chain's CDR3 is CSARESWTSGHNEQFF. The CDR3 DNA reads as TGCAGTGCTAGAGAGAGTTGGACTAGCGGTCACAATGAGCAGTTCTTC.

This clonotype has just one count. The rearrangement uses TRBV20-1 and TRBJ2-1; 14 bases fit TRBD2. Germline V lookup: CDR1 DFQATT, CDR2 SNEGSKA (reference sequence). The CDR3 is 15 amino acids. The J segment lost 7 bases and the V segment lost 5 bases, leaving 7 bases of the junction unmatched. The CDR3 DNA reads TGCAGTGCTCTAGGGACTAGCGGGAGCCCGAATGAGCAGTTCTTC. It is translated as CSALGTSGSPNEQFF.

The V and J genes are TRBV29-1 and TRBJ2-2; a possible D gene is TRBD2 (6 bases). Per the germline V gene, CDR1 is SQVTM and CDR2 is ANQGSEA. This CDR3 is built from 13 residues. V was pared by 7 bases and J by 6 bases, with 15 bases between. CDR3 sequence reads: CSALTSTAGELFF. The CDR3 DNA is TGCAGCGCCCTAACTAGCACCGCCGGGGAGCTGTTTTTT.

The V and J genes are TRBV27 and TRBJ2-3, with D tentatively TRBD1 or TRBD2 (5 bases each). Trimming pared 7 bases from V and 2 bases from J, leaving 19 bases between. The CDR3 extends over 16 amino acids. CDR1 is MNHEY, CDR2 SMNVEV, per germline (reference sequence). The CDR3 sequence: CASIVKGLAITDTQYF. In DNA, the CDR3 is TGTGCCAGCATAGTAAAGGGGCTAGCTATCACAGATACGCAGTATTTT.

This clonotype was found a few times. V gene TRBV12-3 or TRBV12-4 combines with J gene TRBJ2-6; no firm D call. Trimming removed 6 bases at V and 4 bases at J, with 10 bases between. This CDR3 contains 14 residues. CDR3 nucleotide sequence: TGTGCCAGCAGCCCTGCATCGGGGGCCAACGTCCTGACTTTC. Its translation: CASSPASGANVLTF.

This clonotype was detected ten times or more. The V call is TRBV9, the J call TRBJ2-2; D is unresolved. Germline lookup yields CDR1 SGDLS and CDR2 YYNGEE. CDR3 length equals 14 residues. V shed 0 bases and J shed 2 bases, with 5 bases lying between them. The CDR3 region is CASSVGLNTGELFF. The DNA for the CDR3 is TGTGCCAGCAGCGTAGGTCTTAACACCGGGGAGCTGTTTTTT.